The clone carrying this TCR beta chain was seen just once. Its target is not known. This entry is derived from a study of a mutant IDH1 vaccine in newly diagnosed glioma. The protocol was immunoSEQ multiplex PCR, while the TCRdb copy is restricted to in-frame clones and leaves out a portion. Among tens of thousands of clones listed, roughly nine tenths were seen once. Time point: week 5, during vaccination. Each dose of the vaccine consisted of 300 ug of mutant IDH1 20-mer peptide, with topical imiquimod. Looked up from germline, CDR1 is LNHDA and CDR2 is SQIVND (reference sequence). This CDR3 has 13 amino acids. V was trimmed by 0 bases and J by 4 bases, leaving 5 bases between them.

Material: PBMCs, obtained from a glioma patient whose treatment included an IDH1 peptide vaccine. The sequence was obtained from a woman aged 50 to 60 with glioma. The chain joins TRBV19 to TRBJ2-3; D is uncertain. CDR3 coding DNA: TGTGCCAGTAGTATAGACCTCCCAGATACGCAGTATTTT. It encodes CASSIDLPDTQYF.